Listed below are T cell receptor beta chains from one sample, sequenced in a study of T cell responses to AZD1222 COVID-19 vaccine. Clones were sequenced by immunoSEQ multiplex PCR, and TCRdb holds only the in-frame ones, with some missing. Of some 130,000 clones in the sample, roughly 91% were seen once. The specimen was peripheral blood, collected on day 0 of AZD1222 vaccination. Receptors originate from an adult in good health. Both conserved end residues are trimmed from each CDR3. Clone size appears in some rows only: once, few, many, or a class for an expanded clone.

v_gene	abundance	CDR3aa
TRBV24-1	-	ATSGTSGTTSSYNEQF
TRBV15	-	ATDAGLQSSRSDTQY
TRBV7-3	-	ASSPRGVQGFGKETQY
TRBV19	-	ASSIWVNTEAF
TRBV12-3/TRBV12-4	-	ASSFNNQETQY
TRBV3-1/TRBV3-2	once	ASSQGVAGSSYNEQF
TRBV7-6	-	ASSGETQY
TRBV19	-	ASSTLRGALVSEQY
TRBV7-2	once	ASSLARWGSYEQY
TRBV28	-	ASSFHPMSSTSSSEQY
TRBV7-9	-	ASSAVHRGIYEQY
TRBV5-4	-	ASSLWDRAVEQY
TRBV6-5	once	ASSYSITFPYGYT
TRBV29-1	-	SGRNQETQY
TRBV29-1	-	SVLGTASYEQY
TRBV30	once	AWADRRNSPLH